The clone carrying this TCR beta chain was detected once. This sample was included in a study of blood T cell repertoires in COVID-19. In the study overall: Sample material is recorded as cDNA or gDNA derived from T cells, B-cell-depleted T cells, or PBMCs.

This CDR3 comprises 15 residues. Trimming shortened V by 6 bases and J by 2 bases, and 17 bases separated the two germline ends. Germline CDR1 reads LNHDA; CDR2 reads SQIVND (reference sequence). Only in-frame clones appear in the TCRdb table, and some are missing; sequencing was by immunoSEQ multiplex PCR. The sample shows around 310,000 clones, just under 90% of them seen only once. The chain links TRBV19 to TRBJ2-7; maybe TRBD2 (6 bases). Source material: PBMCs or T cells enriched from blood (not recorded which). This receptor was taken from a woman aged 25 to 39 who had recovered from COVID-19. The CDR3 region is CASRRRDLRTYEQYF. The CDR3 nucleotides are TGTGCCAGTAGGCGGAGGGACTTGCGAACCTACGAGCAGTACTTC.